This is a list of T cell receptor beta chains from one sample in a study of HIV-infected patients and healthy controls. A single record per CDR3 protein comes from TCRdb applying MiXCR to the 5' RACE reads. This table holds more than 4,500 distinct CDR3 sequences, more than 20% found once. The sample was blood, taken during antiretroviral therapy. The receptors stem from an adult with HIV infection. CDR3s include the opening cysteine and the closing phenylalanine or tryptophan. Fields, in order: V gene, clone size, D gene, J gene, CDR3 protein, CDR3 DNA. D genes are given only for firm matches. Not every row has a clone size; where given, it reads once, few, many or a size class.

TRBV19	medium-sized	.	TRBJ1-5	CASSIDPLIRQPQHF	TGTGCCAGTAGTATAGACCCCCTAATCAGGCAGCCCCAGCATTTT
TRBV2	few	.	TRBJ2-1	CASSEVYNEQFF	TGTGCCAGCAGTGAAGTGTACAATGAGCAGTTCTTC
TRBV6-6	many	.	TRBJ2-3	CASTAGLRTDTQYF	TGTGCCAGCACGGCGGGACTCCGCACAGATACGCAGTATTTT
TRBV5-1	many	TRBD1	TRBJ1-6	CASSRDRANSPLHF	TGCGCCAGCAGCAGGGACAGGGCCAATTCACCCCTCCACTTT
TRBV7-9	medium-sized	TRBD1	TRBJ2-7	CASSPTDRNNEQYF	TGTGCCAGCAGCCCGACGGACAGGAACAACGAGCAGTACTTC
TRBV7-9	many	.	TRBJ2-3	CASSLVGDGTDTQYF	TGTGCCAGCAGCTTAGTTGGGGATGGCACAGATACGCAGTATTTT
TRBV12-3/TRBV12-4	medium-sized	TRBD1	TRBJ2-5	CASSFGQGQETQYF	TGTGCCAGCAGTTTCGGACAGGGCCAAGAGACCCAGTACTTC
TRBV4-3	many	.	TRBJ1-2	CASSQVGRGVNYGYTF	TGCGCCAGCAGCCAAGTCGGCAGGGGCGTTAACTATGGCTACACCTTC
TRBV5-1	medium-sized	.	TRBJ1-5	CASSLIGGTQPQHF	TGCGCCAGCAGCTTGATCGGGGGAACTCAGCCCCAGCATTTT
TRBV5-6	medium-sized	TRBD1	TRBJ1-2	CASSPWDRINYGYTF	TGTGCCAGCAGCCCCTGGGACAGAATAAACTATGGCTACACCTTC
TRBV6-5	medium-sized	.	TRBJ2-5	CASSYGGGGETQYF	TGTGCCAGCAGTTACGGAGGGGGCGGGGAGACCCAGTACTTC
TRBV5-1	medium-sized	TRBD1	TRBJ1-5	CASSLGQGDQPQHF	TGCGCCAGCAGCTTGGGTCAGGGGGATCAGCCCCAGCATTTT
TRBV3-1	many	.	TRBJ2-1	CASSQDPRGSSYNEQFF	TGTGCCAGCAGCCAAGACCCCCGGGGGAGCTCCTACAATGAGCAGTTCTTC
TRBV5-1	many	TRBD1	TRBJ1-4	CASSQPDRDEKLFF	TGCGCCAGCAGCCAACCGGACAGGGATGAAAAACTGTTTTTT
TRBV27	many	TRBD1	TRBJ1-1	CASRGSWTGNQYTEAFF	TGTGCCAGCAGGGGATCCTGGACAGGCAACCAATACACTGAAGCTTTCTTT
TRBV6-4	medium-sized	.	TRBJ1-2	CASSATLGGYGYTF	TGTGCCAGCAGCGCTACCCTAGGGGGCTATGGCTACACCTTC
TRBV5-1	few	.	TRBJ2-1	CASSLERVHEQFF	TGCGCCAGCAGCTTGGAAAGGGTCCATGAGCAGTTCTTC
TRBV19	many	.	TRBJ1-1	CASSIVRGNTEAFF	TGTGCCAGTAGTATAGTAAGGGGAAACACTGAAGCTTTCTTT
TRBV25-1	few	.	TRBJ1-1	CASSETHRVTEAFF	TGTGCCAGCAGTGAAACTCATAGAGTGACTGAAGCTTTCTTT
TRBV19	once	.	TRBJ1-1	CASSATVNTEAFF	TGTGCCAGTAGTGCGACAGTGAACACTGAAGCTTTCTTT
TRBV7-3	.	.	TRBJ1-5	CASSLDNWLLQNQPQNF	TGTGCCAGCAGCTTAGACAATTGGCTCTTACAAAATCAGCCCCAGAATTTT
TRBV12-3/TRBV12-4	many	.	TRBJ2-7	CASGRSPYEQYF	TGTGCCAGCGGCCGTAGTCCCTACGAGCAGTACTTC
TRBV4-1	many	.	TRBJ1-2	CASSQDFGVTTNF	TGCGCCAGCAGCCAAGATTTTGGCGTAACAACCAACTTC
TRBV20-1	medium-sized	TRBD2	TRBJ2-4	CSAGLALAKNIQYF	TGCAGTGCCGGACTAGCCCTAGCCAAAAACATTCAGTACTTC
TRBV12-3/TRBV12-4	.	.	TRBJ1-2	CASSLGGGRGYGCTF	TGTGCCAGCAGTTTAGGTGGGGGGAGAGGCTATGGCTGCACCTTC
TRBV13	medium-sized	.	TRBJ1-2	CASSLSGISGYGYTF	TGTGCCAGCAGCCTGTCCGGCATTTCGGGGTATGGCTACACCTTC
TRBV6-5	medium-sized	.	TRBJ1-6	CASSYSSKTNSPLHF	TGTGCCAGCAGTTACTCATCCAAAACCAATTCACCCCTCCACTTT
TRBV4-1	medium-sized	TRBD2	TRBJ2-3	CASSQPIGLDADTQYF	TGCGCCAGCAGCCAGCCTATCGGACTAGATGCAGATACGCAGTATTTT
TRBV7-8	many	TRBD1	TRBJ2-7	CASSFLGQGYEQYF	TGTGCCAGCAGCTTTCTAGGACAGGGCTACGAGCAGTACTTC